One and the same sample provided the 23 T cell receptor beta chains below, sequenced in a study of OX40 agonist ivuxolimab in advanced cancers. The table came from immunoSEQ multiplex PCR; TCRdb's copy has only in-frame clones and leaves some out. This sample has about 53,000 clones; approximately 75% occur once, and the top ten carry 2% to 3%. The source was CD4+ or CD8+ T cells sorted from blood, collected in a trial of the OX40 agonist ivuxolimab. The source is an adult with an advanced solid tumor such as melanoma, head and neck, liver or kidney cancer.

In DNA, the CDR3 is TGTGCCTGGGAGAGGCTGGGTCTAGATACGCAGTATTTT. It yields the protein CAWERLGLDTQYF. This chain uses TRBV30 with TRBJ2-3, with no clear D. From germline, CDR1 is GTSNPN and CDR2 SVGIG (reference sequence). This CDR3 spans 13 amino acids. The V and J ends lost 5 bases and 5 bases respectively, with 14 bases between them.

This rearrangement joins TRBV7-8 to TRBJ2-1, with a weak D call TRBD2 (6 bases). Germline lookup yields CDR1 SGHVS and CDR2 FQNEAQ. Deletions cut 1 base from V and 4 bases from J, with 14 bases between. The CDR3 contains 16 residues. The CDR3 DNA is TGTGCCAGCAGCTTAGAGCCTAGGAGGGAGTACAATGAGCAGTTCTTC. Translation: CASSLEPRREYNEQFF.

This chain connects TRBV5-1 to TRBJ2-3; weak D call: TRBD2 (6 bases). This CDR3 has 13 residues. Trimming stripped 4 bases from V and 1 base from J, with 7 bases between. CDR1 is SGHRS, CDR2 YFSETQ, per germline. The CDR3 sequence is CASSTGGTDTQYF. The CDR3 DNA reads TGCGCCAGCAGCACGGGGGGCACAGATACGCAGTATTTT.

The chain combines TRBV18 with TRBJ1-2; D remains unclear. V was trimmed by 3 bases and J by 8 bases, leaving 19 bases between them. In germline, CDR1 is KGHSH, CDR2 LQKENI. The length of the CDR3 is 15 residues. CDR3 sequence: CASSPVRFSGLGYTF. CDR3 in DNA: TGTGCCAGCTCACCGGTCCGCTTCTCCGGGTTAGGCTACACCTTC.

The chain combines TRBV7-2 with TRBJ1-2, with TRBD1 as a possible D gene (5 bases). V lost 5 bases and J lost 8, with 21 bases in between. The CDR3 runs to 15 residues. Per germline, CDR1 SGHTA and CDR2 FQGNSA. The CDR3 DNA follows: TGTGCCAGCAGCCTTAGATGGGGGGACCTAGGAGGCTACACCTTC. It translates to CASSLRWGDLGGYTF. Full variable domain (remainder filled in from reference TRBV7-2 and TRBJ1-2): GAGVSQSPSNKVTEKGKDVELRCDPISGHTALYWYRQSLGQGLEFLIYFQGNSAPDKSGLPSDRFSAERTGGSVSTLTIQRTQQEDSAVYLCASSLRWGDLGGYTFGSGTRLTVV.

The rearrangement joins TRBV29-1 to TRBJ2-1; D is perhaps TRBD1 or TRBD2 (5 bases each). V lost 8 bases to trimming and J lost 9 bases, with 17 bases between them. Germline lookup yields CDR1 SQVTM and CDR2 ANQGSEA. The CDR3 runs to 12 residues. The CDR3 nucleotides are TGCAGCTCCCGGGAAGGGGTAGGTGAGCAGTTCTTC. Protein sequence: CSSREGVGEQFF.

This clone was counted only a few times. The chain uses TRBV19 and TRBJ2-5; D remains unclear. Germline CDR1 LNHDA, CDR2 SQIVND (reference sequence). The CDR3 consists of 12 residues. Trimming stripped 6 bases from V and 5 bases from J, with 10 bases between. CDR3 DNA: TGTGCCAGTAGACACGGTGGGGAGACCCAGTACTTC. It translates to CASRHGGETQYF.

The CDR3 coding sequence is TGTGCCAGCAGCTCCCGACTAGCGGGTCCGCAAGAGACCCAGTACTTC. Protein sequence: CASSSRLAGPQETQYF. The chain recombines TRBV7-9 with TRBJ2-5; 10 bases match TRBD2. The V gene's germline CDR1 is SEHNR and CDR2 FQNEAQ (reference sequence). The CDR3 is 16 residues long. Trimming cost V 4 bases and J 2 bases; bases outside gene matches: 7.

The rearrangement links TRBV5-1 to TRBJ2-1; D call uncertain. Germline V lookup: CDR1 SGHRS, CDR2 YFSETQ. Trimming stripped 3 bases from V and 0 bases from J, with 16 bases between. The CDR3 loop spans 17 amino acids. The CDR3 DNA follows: TGCGCCAGCAGCTACTCCCCAGCCACGAGCTCCTACAATGAGCAGTTCTTC. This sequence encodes CASSYSPATSSYNEQFF.

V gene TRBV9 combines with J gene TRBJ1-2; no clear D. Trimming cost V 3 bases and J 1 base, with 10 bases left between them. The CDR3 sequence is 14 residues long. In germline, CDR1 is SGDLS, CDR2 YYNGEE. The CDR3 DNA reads TGTGCCAGCAGCGAACAGACATATAACTATGGCTACACCTTC. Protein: CASSEQTYNYGYTF.

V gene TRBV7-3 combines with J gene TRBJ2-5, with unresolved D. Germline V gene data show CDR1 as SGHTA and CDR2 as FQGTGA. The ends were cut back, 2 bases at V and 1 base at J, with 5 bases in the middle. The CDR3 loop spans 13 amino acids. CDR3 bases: TGTGCCAGCAGCTTACACAGCCAAGAGACCCAGTACTTC. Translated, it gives CASSLHSQETQYF.

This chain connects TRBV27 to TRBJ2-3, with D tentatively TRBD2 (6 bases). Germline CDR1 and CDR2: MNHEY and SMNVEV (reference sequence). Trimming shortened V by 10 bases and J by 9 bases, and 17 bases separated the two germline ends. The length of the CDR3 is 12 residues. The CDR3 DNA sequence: TGTGCCACCAAAATCGGGACTGGGACGCAGTATTTT. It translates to CATKIGTGTQYF.

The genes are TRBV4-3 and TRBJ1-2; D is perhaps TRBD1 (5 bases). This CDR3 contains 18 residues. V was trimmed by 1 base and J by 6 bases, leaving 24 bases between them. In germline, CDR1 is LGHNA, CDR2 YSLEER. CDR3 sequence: CASSQGLAWGDSSDGYTF. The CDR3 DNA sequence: TGCGCCAGCAGCCAAGGATTAGCATGGGGGGACTCCTCCGATGGCTACACCTTC.

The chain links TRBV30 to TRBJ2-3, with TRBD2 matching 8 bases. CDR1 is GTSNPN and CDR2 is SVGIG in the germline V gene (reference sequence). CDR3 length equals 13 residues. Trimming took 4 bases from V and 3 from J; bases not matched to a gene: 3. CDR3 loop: CAWTGLATDTQYF. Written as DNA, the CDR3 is TGTGCCTGGACAGGACTAGCAACAGATACGCAGTATTTT.

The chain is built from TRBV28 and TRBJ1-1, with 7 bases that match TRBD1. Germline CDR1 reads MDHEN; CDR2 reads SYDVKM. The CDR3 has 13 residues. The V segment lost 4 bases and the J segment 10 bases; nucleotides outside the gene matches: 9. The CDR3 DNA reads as TGTGCCAGCAGTTCGACAGGGTTTATTGGAGCTTTCTTT. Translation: CASSSTGFIGAFF. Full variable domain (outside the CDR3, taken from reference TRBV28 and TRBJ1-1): DVKVTQSSRYLVKRTGEKVFLECVQDMDHENMFWYRQDPGLGLRLIYFSYDVKMKEKGDIPEGYSVSREKKERFSLILESASTNQTSMYLCASSSTGFIGAFFGQGTRLTVV.

The CDR3 protein is CASIEYRTGGADTQYF. The CDR3 region has the DNA TGTGCCAGCATAGAGTATAGGACAGGAGGGGCAGATACGCAGTATTTT. The chain joins TRBV27 to TRBJ2-3; tentatively, D is TRBD1 (7 bases). V lost 7 bases and J lost 4, with 21 bases in between. The germline V gene has CDR1 MNHEY and CDR2 SMNVEV (reference sequence). The CDR3 runs to 16 residues.

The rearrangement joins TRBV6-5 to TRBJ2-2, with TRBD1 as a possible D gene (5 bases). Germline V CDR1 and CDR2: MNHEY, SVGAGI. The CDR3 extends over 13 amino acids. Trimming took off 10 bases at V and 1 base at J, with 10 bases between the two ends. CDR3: CATNTGNTGELFF. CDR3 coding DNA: TGTGCCACCAATACAGGGAACACCGGGGAGCTGTTTTTT.

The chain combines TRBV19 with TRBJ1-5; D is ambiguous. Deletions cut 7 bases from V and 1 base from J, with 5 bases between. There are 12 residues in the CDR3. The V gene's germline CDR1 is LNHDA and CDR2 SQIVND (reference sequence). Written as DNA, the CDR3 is TGTGCCAGTAAAGACAGCAATCAGCCCCAGCATTTT. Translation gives CASKDSNQPQHF.

CDR3 sequence reads: CASSDGGPRKAFF. CDR3 nucleotide sequence: TGTGCCAGCAGTGACGGAGGACCCCGGAAAGCTTTCTTT. This rearrangement joins TRBV6-4 to TRBJ1-1; D is unresolved. Germline values: CDR1 MRHNA, CDR2 SNTAGT. The germline V and J ends were trimmed by 2 bases and 9 bases, with 13 bases remaining between them. This CDR3 is built from 13 residues.

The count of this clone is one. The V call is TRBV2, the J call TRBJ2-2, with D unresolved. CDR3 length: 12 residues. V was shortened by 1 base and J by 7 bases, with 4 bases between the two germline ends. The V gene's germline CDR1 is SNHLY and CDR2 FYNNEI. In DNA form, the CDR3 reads TGTGCCAGCAGTGAAGGGCGCGGGGAGCTGTTTTTT. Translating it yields CASSEGRGELFF.

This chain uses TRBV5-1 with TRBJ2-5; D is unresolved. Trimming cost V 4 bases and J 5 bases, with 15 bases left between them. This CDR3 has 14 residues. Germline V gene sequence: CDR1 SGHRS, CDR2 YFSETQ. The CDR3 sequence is CASSPGSARETQYF. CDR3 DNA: TGCGCCAGCAGCCCCGGCTCAGCCCGGGAGACCCAGTACTTC.

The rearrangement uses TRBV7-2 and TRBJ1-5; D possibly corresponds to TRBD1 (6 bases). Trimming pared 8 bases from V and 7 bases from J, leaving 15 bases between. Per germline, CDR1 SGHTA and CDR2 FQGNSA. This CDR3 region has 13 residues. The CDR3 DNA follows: TGTGCCAGCGGGGAGGGGGGGGTACAGCCCCAGCATTTT. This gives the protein CASGEGGVQPQHF.

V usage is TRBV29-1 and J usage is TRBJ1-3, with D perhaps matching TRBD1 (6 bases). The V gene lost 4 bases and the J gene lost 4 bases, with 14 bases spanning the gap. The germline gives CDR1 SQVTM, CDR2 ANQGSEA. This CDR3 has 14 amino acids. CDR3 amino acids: CSVGGTNLGNTIYF. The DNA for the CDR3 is TGCAGCGTTGGCGGGACAAACCTAGGAAACACCATATATTTT.